Below, one T cell receptor beta chain is given with its context. Its cognate antigen has yet to be identified. No base qualities exist here, and no much larger clone lies one base off it. Reading the germline V gene gives CDR1 WSHSY and CDR2 SAAADI. Ends trimmed: V by 3 bases, J by 3 bases; bases unmatched to a gene: 2. The CDR3 has 13 amino acids, counting the end cysteine and phenylalanine. Just the 39-base CDR3 DNA is kept, in frame starting at base 1. The library was obtained by the immunoSEQ multiplex PCR assay. For the multiplex PCR, a mixture combining 60 forward primers for TCR Vbeta segments and 13 reverse primers for TCR Jbeta segments was used. The CDR3 region of rearranged TCR beta genes was amplified from genomic DNA with a multiplex PCR assay. The Illumina HiSeq System was used to sequence the amplified TCR beta libraries as 87-base-pair reads. The source study handled its data this way. In a later analysis, about 80 million unique TCR beta chains were counted across the 650 to 700 repertoires, and about 10 million of these chains were shared by at least two donors. Raw reads were error-corrected and collapsed into unique sequences with a nearest-neighbor algorithm that merged closely related sequences to remove PCR and sequencing errors. CDR3 sequences were aligned to IMGT reference sequences to assign V, D and J gene segments. For a sequence to be retained, a match of at least six nucleotides to both a V gene segment and a J gene segment was required. A rearrangement counted as productive if the CDR3 had no stop codons and remained in frame with V and J, and every other rearrangement counted as non-productive. CDR3 was defined according to IMGT convention as the region running from the second conserved V-encoded cysteine to the conserved J-encoded phenylalanine. Sequences without an unambiguous match to a single V gene segment were excluded from the earlier analysis of about 630 of the donors. In an earlier analysis of 450 to 750 of the donors, a V segment was called functional when productive rearrangements were above 56.7%, and segregating when the standard deviation between donors exceeded 5%. A statistical classification framework was built for diagnosing cytomegalovirus status from the catalog of TCR beta chain sequences. A later analysis assigned V and J genes by comparing TCR nucleotide sequences with IMGT/GENE-DB human TR gene sequences. In a later analysis, CDR3 sequences and most-parsimonious VDJ recombination scenarios were assigned using the TCRdist pipeline. In a later analysis, every TCR beta chain was defined by the combination of its CDR3 amino acid sequence and its V-gene family, and reads without a unique V-gene family were dropped. A later analysis removed 500 to 600 highly shared, low-generation-probability nucleotide sequences to deal with suspected cross-contamination and a sequencing artifact. In a later analysis, a clonal expansion index for each public chain was calculated from normalized within-repertoire ranks of inferred template counts. Generation probabilities in a later analysis came from a VDJ recombination model fitted to out-of-frame rearrangements, and those results were checked against IGoR. In a later analysis, hypergeometric tests were used to score TCR-TCR, TCR-HLA and TCR-CMV co-occurrence, with a repertoire-size bias correction applied to TCR pairs. To estimate false discovery rates, a later analysis permuted the HLA or CMV assignments 20 times. A later analysis grouped co-occurring TCRs with DBSCAN, adding TCRdist sequence similarity when clustering within HLA-allele-positive subsets. Repertoires with fewer than 30,000 or more than 120,000 public chains were left out of co-occurrence clustering, as were four to six repertoires with anomalous nucleotide sharing. Drawn from immuneACCESS, this table holds only the in-frame rearrangements with V and J called that TCRdb kept. Clones are partly lost; checked studies trace under half to an unresolved V gene and leave the rest unexplained. D and trimming were read from the DNA, whereas the V and J calls and clone size are those reported in that table. The sample includes approximately 160,000 clones, with roughly four fifths observed a single time. Clones ranked in the top ten supply about 3.8% of the sample.

The data belong to a study of cytomegalovirus exposure and HLA in healthy donors (TCRdb year 2017). Looking at the study overall: In an earlier analysis of some 550 of the donors, approximately 300 Gb of sequence data and 117 million unique TCR beta sequences from approximately 180 million T cells were reported. The study was designed to test whether signatures of past pathogen exposure could be identified by cataloging public T cell receptors. The later analysis used no new phenotypic data to find candidate immune exposures, relying instead on TCR beta sequences and their occurrence across donors. All discovery cohort repertoires had been generated on a single sequencing platform. Roughly 5 DR-DQ haplotypes were handled as single units for association and clustering because linkage in the cohort was strong. Donor age, sex, ethnicity and CMV serostatus were compiled together with the repertoire data. The T cell repertoires of several hundred subjects were profiled by immunosequencing and related to cytomegalovirus serostatus. Typing coverage varied by locus: roughly 620-640 donors for A, B, C, DRB1 and DQB1; approximately 520 for DQA1; approximately 610 for DPA1; roughly 470 for DPB1. In an earlier analysis of roughly 600 of the donors, high-throughput TCR beta sequencing was used to judge whether each TCR beta V gene segment behaved as functional or pseudogenic. A later genetic analysis used genome-wide SNP genotypes for about 65% of the roughly 700 donors, treating that subset as a discovery cohort. Among some 410 genotyped donors of the cohort, an average of about 240,000 unique TCR beta nucleotide sequences was sequenced per donor, of which 15% to 20% were non-productive. To predict cytomegalovirus infection status, the study brought together high-throughput TCR immunosequencing, statistical association of individual TCRs with disease status, and machine learning. An early release that covered some 630 HLA-typed donors contained 250 to 350 gigabases of sequencing data and 75 million to 100 million unique TCR sequences. To study patterns of TCR occurrence, a later analysis re-analyzed previously published TCR beta repertoires from several hundred donors and added high-resolution HLA genotyping. Besides the first cohort of around 670 subjects, a separate validation cohort made up of some 110 different subjects was used. Among the approximately 400 genotyped donors, approximately 82% belonged to the genetic ancestry cluster associated with self-reported Caucasian donors. HLA typing included class I and class II loci at four-digit resolution.

Overall results and qualifications from the work: At a false discovery rate of 0.05, a later analysis linked approximately 18,000 TCR beta sequences to specific HLA alleles. This cohort had only TCR beta chains sequenced, and the lack of alpha or paired-chain data limited which features could be detected. Most TCR sequences were seen in very few donors, while some public TCRs were found in many individuals. A later analysis reported that several top co-occurrence clusters appeared linked to parvovirus B19, influenza, CMV and Epstein-Barr virus. A further reported finding was that TCR beta sequences accurately predicted the HLA-A and HLA-B alleles for most subjects in the first cohort. Immune exposure information for the cohort was limited to CMV serostatus. The sequencing pipeline was judged likely to have produced a cluster of highly shared sequence variants as a technical artifact. In a later analysis, the rate of TCR association differed among HLA loci, with DRB1 alleles having the most associated TCRs and HLA-C alleles having the fewest. According to a later analysis, most CMV-associated TCR beta chains appeared to be HLA-restricted, and the HLA associations seemed to be driven largely by CMV exposure. The study gave a list of some 150 TCR beta chains associated with cytomegalovirus. An association between a missense DCLRE1C variant and V-gene and J-gene trimming of TCR beta chains was found in a later genetic analysis and replicated in an independent cohort. Compared with equally common non-associated chains, HLA-associated TCR beta chains in a later analysis were more clonally expanded and had lower generation probabilities. Because the 87-base-pair reads could not distinguish some IMGT-functional V segments, including TRBV6-2 and TRBV6-3, those segments were excluded. An earlier analysis of around 540 of the donors showed that most TCR beta V segments appeared in productive rearrangements either about 87% or about 30% of the time, which broadly matched IMGT annotations. The classifier was reported to diagnose cytomegalovirus status with high specificity and sensitivity in both the original cohort and the validation cohort. Because some donors lacked HLA typing at each locus, the association tests relied only on the typed subset. According to the authors, the approach could potentially be generalized to other disease states and immunological phenotypes. Because counts were too low, fewer than 20 rarely observed V segments, including chromosome 9 orphons, were excluded from the earlier analysis of fewer than 650 of the donors. Linkage disequilibrium might explain the correlated functional status among segregating V segments, but an unknown experimental factor could not be ruled out. According to a later genetic analysis, donors in an Asian-associated ancestry cluster had fewer N-insertions in productive TCRs than the approximately 690-donor mean. Sequencing depth was assumed to be roughly uniform across donors in the presence/absence analyses, though that assumption may not hold. In vitro tests confirmed that a few of the cytomegalovirus-associated TCR beta chains recognize cytomegalovirus antigens. When HLA alleles, especially DR and DQ, strongly co-occurred, attributing TCR associations to individual alleles was difficult.

The cohort consisted of 600 to 700 healthy bone marrow donors. Cohort members were all nominally healthy when sampled, although unrecorded immune exposures were likely present. The donor tested CMV seropositive and was one of the 289 seropositive cohort members. Every donor gave a peripheral blood sample, and the peripheral blood mononuclear cells from that sample were used for TCR beta sequencing. The Qiagen DNeasy Blood Extraction Kit was used to extract genomic DNA from the blood cell samples. The chain joins TRBV10-2 to TRBJ2-7, with 7 bases matching TRBD1. The sample comprised PBMCs. The receptor comes from a man aged 50 to 59 in good health and CMV-seropositive. The CDR3 in this case is CASSEGTDYEQYF. The DNA sequence is TGCGCCAGCAGTGAAGGGACAGACTACGAGCAGTACTTC.